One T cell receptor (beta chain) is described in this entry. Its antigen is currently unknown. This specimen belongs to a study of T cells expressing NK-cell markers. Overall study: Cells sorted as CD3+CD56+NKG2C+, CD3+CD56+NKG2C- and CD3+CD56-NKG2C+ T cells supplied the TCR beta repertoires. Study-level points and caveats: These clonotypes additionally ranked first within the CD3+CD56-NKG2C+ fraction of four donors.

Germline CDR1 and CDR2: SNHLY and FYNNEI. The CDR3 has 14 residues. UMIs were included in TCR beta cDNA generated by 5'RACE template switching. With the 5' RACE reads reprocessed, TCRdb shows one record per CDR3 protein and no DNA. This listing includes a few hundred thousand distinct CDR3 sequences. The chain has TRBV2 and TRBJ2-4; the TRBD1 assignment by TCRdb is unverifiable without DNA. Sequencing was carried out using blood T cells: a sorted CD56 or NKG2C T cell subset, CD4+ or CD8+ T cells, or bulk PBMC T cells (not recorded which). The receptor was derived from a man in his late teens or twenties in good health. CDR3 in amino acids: CASRRGINKNIQYF. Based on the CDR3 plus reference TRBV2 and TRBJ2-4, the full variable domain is EPEVTQTPSHQVTQMGQEVILRCVPISNHLYFYWYRQILGQKVEFLVSFYNNEISEKSEIFDDQFSVERPDGSNFTLKIRSTKLEDSAMYFCASRRGINKNIQYFGAGTRLSVL.